The text below deals with one T cell receptor (beta chain). Its cognate antigen is unknown. The data derive from a study of cytomegalovirus exposure and HLA in healthy donors. About the study: Drawn from HLA-typed donors, around 85 million unique TCRs were held in an early data release. Study-wide results and caveats: With DRB1 most and HLA-C fewest, TCR association rates differed between HLA loci in a later analysis. In a later analysis, most CMV-associated TCR beta chains appeared HLA-restricted.

This PCR relied on a set of 60 Vbeta primers and 13 Jbeta primers. Methods used by the authors: Later, 65 million to 85 million unique TCR beta chains were counted in an analysis, and about 10 million of them were shared. Here immunoSEQ multiplex PCR was the method, and the copy in TCRdb shows in-frame clones only, minus some. V, J and clone size derive from that table, while D and trimming were established from the DNA sequence. Among some 140,000 clones listed, 70% to 80% were seen once. Germline values: CDR1 SEHNR, CDR2 FQNEAQ (reference sequence). The CDR3 runs 14 residues. The V end was cut by 2 bases, the J end by 4 bases, with 11 bases between.

V gene TRBV7-9 combines with J gene TRBJ1-2; TRBD1 is a possible D gene (6 bases). Input material: PBMCs. The sequence came from a young man in good health and CMV-seropositive. For the CDR3, the DNA is TGTGCCAGCAGCTTAAGGGGGGGGACCTATGGCTACACCTTC. Protein sequence: CASSLRGGTYGYTF.